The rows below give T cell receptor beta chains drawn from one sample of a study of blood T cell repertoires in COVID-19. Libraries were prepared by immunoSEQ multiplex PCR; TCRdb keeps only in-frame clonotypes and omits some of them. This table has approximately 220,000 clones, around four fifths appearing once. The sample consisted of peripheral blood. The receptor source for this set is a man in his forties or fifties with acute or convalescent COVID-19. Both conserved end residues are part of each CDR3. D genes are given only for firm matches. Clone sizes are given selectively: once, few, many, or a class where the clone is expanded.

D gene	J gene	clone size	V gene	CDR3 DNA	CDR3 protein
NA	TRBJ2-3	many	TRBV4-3	TGCGCCAGCAGCCAGGAAAATCAGGCACCAGATACGCAGTATTTT	CASSQENQAPDTQYF
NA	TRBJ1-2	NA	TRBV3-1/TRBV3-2	TGTGCCAGCAGCCAAGATTTCGGAGGGAAGGGTCGACATGGCTACACCTTC	CASSQDFGGKGRHGYTF
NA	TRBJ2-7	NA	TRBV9	TGTGCCAGCAGCGAGTGGGACACCGGTGGTTTTTTTGGCGAGCAGTACTTC	CASSEWDTGGFFGEQYF
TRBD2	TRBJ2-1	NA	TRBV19	TGTGCCAGTAGTATAGGGCTAGCGGGAGGGTACAATGAGCAGTTCTTC	CASSIGLAGGYNEQFF
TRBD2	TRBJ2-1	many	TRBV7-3	TGTGCCAGCAGCTTATTAATAGCGGGACACAATGAGCAGTTCTTC	CASSLLIAGHNEQFF
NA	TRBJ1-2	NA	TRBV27	TGTGCCAGCAGTGGGGGCCAGTATGGCTACACCTTC	CASSGGQYGYTF
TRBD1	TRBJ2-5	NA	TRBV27	TGTGCCAGCAGCCAGACAGGGGGCCTACAAGAGACCCAGTACTTC	CASSQTGGLQETQYF
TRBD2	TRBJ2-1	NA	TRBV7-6	TGTGCCAGCAGCTTAACTCTAGCGGGGTCGTACAATGAGCAGTTCTTC	CASSLTLAGSYNEQFF
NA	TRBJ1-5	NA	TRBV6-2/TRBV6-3	TGTGCCAGCAGCAAGGACAGAAAGCACCAGCATTTT	CASSKDRKHQHF
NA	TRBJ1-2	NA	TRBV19	TGTGCCAGTAGTTCGCCGGGACAAGTTTTAAGTGGCTACACCTTC	CASSSPGQVLSGYTF
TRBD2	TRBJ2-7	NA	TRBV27	TGTGCCAGCAGTTTACGACTAGCGGCAGATTACACCTACGAGCAGTACTTC	CASSLRLAADYTYEQYF
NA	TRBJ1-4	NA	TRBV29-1	TGCAGCGTTGAGGTTTTGGCAGGTGAAAAACTGTTTTTT	CSVEVLAGEKLFF
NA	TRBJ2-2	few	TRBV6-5	TGTGCCAGCAGTTACTCCCGTACGAGAACCGGGGAGCTGTTTTTT	CASSYSRTRTGELFF
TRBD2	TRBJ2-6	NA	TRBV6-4	TGTGCCAGCAGTGAGCTAGCGGGAGGTGGGGCCAACGTCCTGACTTTC	CASSELAGGGANVLTF
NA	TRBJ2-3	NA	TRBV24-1	TGTGCCACCAGTGGTCGGGCAGGGGGCACAGATACGCAGTATTTT	CATSGRAGGTDTQYF
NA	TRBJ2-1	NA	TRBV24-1	TGTGCCACCAGTGAAAGCGGAGGGATTACCGATGAGCAGTTCTTC	CATSESGGITDEQFF
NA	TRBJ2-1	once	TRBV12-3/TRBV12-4	TGTGCCAGCAGTCTTGTTTACAATGAGCAGTTCTTC	CASSLVYNEQFF
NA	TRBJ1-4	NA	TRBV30	TGTGCCTGGGAGAGACAGTCTGGAATTGAAAAACTGTTTTTT	CAWERQSGIEKLFF
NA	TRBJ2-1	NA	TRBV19	TGTGCCAGTAGCTTCACCCCGATTACAGGGACCTACAATGAGCAGTTCTTC	CASSFTPITGTYNEQFF
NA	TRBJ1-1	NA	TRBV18	TGTGCCAGCTCACCACAGGGGGGGGCGAACACTGAAGCTTTCTTT	CASSPQGGANTEAFF
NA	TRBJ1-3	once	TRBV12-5	TGTGCTAGTGGTGGAGTCTCTGGAAACACCATATATTTT	CASGGVSGNTIYF
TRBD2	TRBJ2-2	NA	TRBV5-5	TGTGCCAGCAGCCGTAGCGGGATGAACACCGGGGAGCTGTTTTTT	CASSRSGMNTGELFF
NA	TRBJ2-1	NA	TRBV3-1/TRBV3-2	TGTGCCAGCAGCCCCTCGCGGGGCCGCTACAATGAGCAGTTCTTC	CASSPSRGRYNEQFF
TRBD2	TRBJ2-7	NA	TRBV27	TGTGCCAGCAGTTTACTCGGGACTAGCGGGAGCCCGCTGCAGTACTTC	CASSLLGTSGSPLQYF
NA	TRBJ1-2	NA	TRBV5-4	TGTGCCAGCAGCCAGGACAGTTTATATGGCTACACCTTC	CASSQDSLYGYTF
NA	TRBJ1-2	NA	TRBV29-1	TGCAGCGTTGATCCCGACAGACCAGACAGCTACACCTTC	CSVDPDRPDSYTF
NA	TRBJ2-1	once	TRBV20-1	TGCAGTGCTAGTACATGGGACTCCCCACGGGATGAGCAGTTCTTC	CSASTWDSPRDEQFF
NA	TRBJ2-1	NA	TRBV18	TGTGCCAGCTCCAGAATAGGGCGCGGGAATGAGCAGTTCTTC	CASSRIGRGNEQFF
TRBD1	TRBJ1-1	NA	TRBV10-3	TGTGCCATCACTGGACAGGGGAACACTGAAGCTTTCTTT	CAITGQGNTEAFF
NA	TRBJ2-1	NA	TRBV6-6	TGTGCCAGCACTGAGGACAGTTCCTACAATGAGCAGTTCTTC	CASTEDSSYNEQFF
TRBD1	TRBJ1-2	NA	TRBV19	TGTGCCAGTAGTCCAACAGGGGTTTTATATGGCTACACCTTC	CASSPTGVLYGYTF
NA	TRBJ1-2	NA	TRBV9	TGTGCCAGCAGCGTAAGCCAGGGAAATCAATATGGCTACACCTTC	CASSVSQGNQYGYTF
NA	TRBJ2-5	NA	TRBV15	TGTGCCACCAGCACCTTGTCCCGGGGGGCCTCTCAAGAGACCCAGTACTTC	CATSTLSRGASQETQYF
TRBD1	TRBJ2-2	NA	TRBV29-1	TGCAGCGGGGAGGGACAGGGAGGAGTCGGGGAGCTGTTTTTT	CSGEGQGGVGELFF
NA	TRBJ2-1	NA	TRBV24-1	TGTGCCACCAGTGACAGTTATTACAATGAGCAGTTCTTC	CATSDSYYNEQFF
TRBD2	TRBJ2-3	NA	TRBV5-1	TGCGCCAGCAGGCTAGGACTAGCGGGAGATACGCAGTATTTT	CASRLGLAGDTQYF
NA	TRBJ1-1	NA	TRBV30	TGTGCCTGGAGTGTATCTACAGGCCCCAACACTGAAGCTTTCTTT	CAWSVSTGPNTEAFF
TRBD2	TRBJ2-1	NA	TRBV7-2	TGTGCCAGCAGCTTAGAAGGGACTAGCGGGACCTACAATGAGCAGTTCTTC	CASSLEGTSGTYNEQFF
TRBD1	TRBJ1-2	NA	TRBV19	TGTGCCAGTAGTATGCCCTTTCGACAGGGGTTCAATGGCTACACCTTC	CASSMPFRQGFNGYTF
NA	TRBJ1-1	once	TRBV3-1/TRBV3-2	TGTGCCAGCAGCGATCTAATGAACACTGAAGCTTTCTTT	CASSDLMNTEAFF